The sequence of this T cell receptor beta chain was determined in a study of beta chain features in type 1 diabetes. CDR1 and CDR2 from the germline V gene are SQVTM and ANQGSEA. V was cut by 2 bases and J by 2 bases, with 0 bases left in between. The CDR3 runs 11 residues. Of the isolated RNA, all was reverse transcribed, and so the sequenced material was expressed TCRB transcripts. Measured with immunoSEQ multiplex PCR; TCRdb has only the in-frame clones, and not every one. Of fewer than 650,000 clones in the sample, 15% to 18% were seen once. The source of this sequence is a man aged 18 to 29 in good health. The J gene is TRBJ1-4, the V gene TRBV29-1; D ambiguous. Sequences were obtained from naive CD4+ T cells from blood. CDR3 region: CSVETNEKLFF. CDR3 in DNA: TGCAGCGTTGAAACTAATGAAAAACTGTTTTTT.